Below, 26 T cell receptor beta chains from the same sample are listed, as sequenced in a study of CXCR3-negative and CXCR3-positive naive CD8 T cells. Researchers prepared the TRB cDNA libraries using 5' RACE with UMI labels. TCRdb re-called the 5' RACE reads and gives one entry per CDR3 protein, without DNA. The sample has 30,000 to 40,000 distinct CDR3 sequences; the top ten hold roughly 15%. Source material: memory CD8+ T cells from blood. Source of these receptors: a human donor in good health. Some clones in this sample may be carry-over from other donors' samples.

This chain's CDR3 is CASSPQGLNQPQHF. V and J are TRBV28 and TRBJ1-5; TCRdb lists TRBD1, though no DNA is available to test this call. This CDR3 is 14 amino acids long. Germline V gives CDR1 MDHEN, CDR2 SYDVKM.

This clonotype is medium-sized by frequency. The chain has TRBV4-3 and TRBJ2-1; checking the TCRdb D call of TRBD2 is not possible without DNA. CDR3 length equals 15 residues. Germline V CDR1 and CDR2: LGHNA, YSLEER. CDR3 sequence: CASSQNLGAYNEQFF.

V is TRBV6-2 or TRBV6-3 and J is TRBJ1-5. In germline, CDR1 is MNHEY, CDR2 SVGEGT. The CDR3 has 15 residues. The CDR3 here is CTKQGRYSFNQPQHF.

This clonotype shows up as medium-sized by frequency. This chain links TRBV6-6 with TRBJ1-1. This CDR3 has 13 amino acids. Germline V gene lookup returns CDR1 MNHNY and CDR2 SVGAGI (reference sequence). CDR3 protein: CASRDLSVISAFF.

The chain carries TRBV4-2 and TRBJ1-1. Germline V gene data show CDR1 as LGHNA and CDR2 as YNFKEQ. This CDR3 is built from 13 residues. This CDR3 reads CASSQVLNTEAFF.

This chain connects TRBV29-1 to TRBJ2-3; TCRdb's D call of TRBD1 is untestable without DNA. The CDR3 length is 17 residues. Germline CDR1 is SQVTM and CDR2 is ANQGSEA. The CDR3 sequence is CSVEDQARGWWADTQYF.

This chain's CDR3 is CASDPGQANTEAFF. This chain connects TRBV2 to TRBJ1-1; TCRdb lists TRBD1, though no DNA is available to test this call. The germline V gene has CDR1 SNHLY and CDR2 FYNNEI. The CDR3 contains 14 residues.

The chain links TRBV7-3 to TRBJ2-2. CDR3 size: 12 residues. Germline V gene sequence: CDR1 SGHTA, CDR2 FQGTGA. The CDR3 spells CASSPNQAELFF.

The CDR3 sequence is CSVISGEYEQYF. V and J are TRBV29-1 and TRBJ2-7; TCRdb gives TRBD1 as the D gene, but with no DNA this cannot be confirmed. This CDR3 spans 12 amino acids. The V gene's germline CDR1 is SQVTM and CDR2 ANQGSEA.

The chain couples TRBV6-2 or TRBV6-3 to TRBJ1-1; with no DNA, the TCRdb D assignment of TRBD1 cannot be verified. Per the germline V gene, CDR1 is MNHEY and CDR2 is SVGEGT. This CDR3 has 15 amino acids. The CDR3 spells CASSARDSMNTEAFF.

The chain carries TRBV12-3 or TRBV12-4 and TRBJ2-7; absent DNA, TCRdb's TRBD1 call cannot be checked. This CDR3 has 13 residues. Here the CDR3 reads CASGTGYSYEQYF.

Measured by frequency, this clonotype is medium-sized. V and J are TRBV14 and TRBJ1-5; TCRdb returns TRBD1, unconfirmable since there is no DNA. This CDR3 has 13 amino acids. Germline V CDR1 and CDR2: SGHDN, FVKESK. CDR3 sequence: CASSPRGAQPQHF.

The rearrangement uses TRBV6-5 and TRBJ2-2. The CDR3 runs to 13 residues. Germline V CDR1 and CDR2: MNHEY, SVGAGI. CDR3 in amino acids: CASSNSNTGELFF.

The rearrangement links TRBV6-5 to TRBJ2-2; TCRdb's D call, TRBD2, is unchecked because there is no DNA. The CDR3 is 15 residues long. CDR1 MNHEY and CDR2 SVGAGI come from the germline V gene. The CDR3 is CASRLLGLDTGELFF.

The CDR3 is CSARDSSGYDTEAFF. The V and J genes are TRBV20-1 and TRBJ1-1; without DNA, the TCRdb call of TRBD1 cannot be checked. Germline assignment: CDR1 DFQATT and CDR2 SNEGSKA (reference sequence). The CDR3 consists of 15 residues.

CDR3: CASSSRTSGYEQFF. The chain combines TRBV28 with TRBJ2-1; TCRdb's D gene call, TRBD2, goes unchecked for lack of DNA. Germline CDR1 MDHEN, CDR2 SYDVKM. The CDR3 is made up of 14 amino acids.

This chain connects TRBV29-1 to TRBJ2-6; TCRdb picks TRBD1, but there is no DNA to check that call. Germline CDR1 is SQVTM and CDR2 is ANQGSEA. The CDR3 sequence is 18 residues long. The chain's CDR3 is CSVSPARGEFSGANVLTF.

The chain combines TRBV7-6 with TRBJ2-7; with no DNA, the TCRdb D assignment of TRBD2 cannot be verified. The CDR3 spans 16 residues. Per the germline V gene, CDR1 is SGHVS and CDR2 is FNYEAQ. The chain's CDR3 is CASSSSARGDLYEQYF.

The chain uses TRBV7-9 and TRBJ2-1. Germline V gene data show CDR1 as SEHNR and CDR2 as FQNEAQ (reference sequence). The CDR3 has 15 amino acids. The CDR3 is CASSLAWHVYNEQFF.

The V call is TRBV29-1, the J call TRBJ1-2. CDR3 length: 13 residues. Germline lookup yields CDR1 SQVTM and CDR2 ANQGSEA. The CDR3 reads CSVGGELNYGYTF.

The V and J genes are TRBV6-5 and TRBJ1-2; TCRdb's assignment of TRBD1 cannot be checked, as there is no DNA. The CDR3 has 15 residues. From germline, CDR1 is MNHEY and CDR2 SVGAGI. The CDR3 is CASSYSEGTPRGYTF.

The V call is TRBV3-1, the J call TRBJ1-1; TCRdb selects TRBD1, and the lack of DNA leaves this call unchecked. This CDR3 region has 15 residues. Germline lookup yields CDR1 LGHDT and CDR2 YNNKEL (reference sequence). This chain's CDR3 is CASSPRAEGDTEAFF. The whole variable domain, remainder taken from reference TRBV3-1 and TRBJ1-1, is DTAVSQTPKYLVTQMGNDKSIKCEQNLGHDTMYWYKQDSKKFLKIMFSYNNKELIINETVPNRFSPKSPDKAHLNLHINSLELGDSAVYFCASSPRAEGDTEAFFGQGTRLTVV.

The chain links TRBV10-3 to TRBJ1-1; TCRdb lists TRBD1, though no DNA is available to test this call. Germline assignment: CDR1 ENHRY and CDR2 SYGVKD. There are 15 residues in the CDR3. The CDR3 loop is CAIRITGTVNTEAFF.

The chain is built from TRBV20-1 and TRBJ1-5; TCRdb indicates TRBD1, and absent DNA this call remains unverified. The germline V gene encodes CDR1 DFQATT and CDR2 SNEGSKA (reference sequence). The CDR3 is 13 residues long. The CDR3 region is CSAPRGPQQPQHF.

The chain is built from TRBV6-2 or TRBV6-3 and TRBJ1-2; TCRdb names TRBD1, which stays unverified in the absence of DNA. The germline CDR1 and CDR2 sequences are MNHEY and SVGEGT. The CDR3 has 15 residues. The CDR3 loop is CASRPPGQLLYGYTF.

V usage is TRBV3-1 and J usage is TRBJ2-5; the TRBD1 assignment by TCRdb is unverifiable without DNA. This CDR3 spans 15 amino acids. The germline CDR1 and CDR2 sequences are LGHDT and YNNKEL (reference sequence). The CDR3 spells CASSQANRGPETQYF.